A selection of T cell receptor beta chains follows, all from one sample in a study of T cells after yellow fever vaccination. TCRdb re-analysed the 5' RACE reads in MiXCR, keeping a single row per CDR3 protein. The sample holds approximately 300,000 distinct CDR3 sequences, about 8.7% seen once. The specimen comprised PBMCs, sampled on the day of the first yellow fever vaccination. The receptors derive from a man aged 18 to 30 who received the YFV17D yellow fever vaccine. Both conserved end residues are part of each CDR3. Each record gives: D gene, V gene, J gene, clone size, CDR3 protein, CDR3 DNA. The D gene is left open where the match is weak. Size tells how often a clone was seen (once, few, many) or the class of an expanded clone, and some rows leave it out.

D: .
V: TRBV6-1
J: TRBJ1-1
size: few
CDR3: CASGNPRNTEAFF
DNA: TGTGCCAGCGGGAACCCAAGGAACACTGAAGCTTTCTTT

D: .
V: TRBV9
J: TRBJ2-2
size: .
CDR3: CASSVSDRSNTGELFF
DNA: TGTGCCAGCAGCGTCTCGGACAGATCGAACACCGGGGAGCTGTTTTTT

D: TRBD2
V: TRBV20-1
J: TRBJ2-5
size: .
CDR3: CSAPTSGGYQETQYF
DNA: TGCAGTGCACCGACTAGCGGGGGGTACCAAGAGACCCAGTACTTC

D: .
V: TRBV5-4
J: TRBJ2-6
size: few
CDR3: CASRYGPGANVLTF
DNA: TGTGCCAGCAGATATGGACCTGGGGCCAACGTCCTGACTTTC

D: TRBD1
V: TRBV5-1
J: TRBJ2-5
size: many
CDR3: CASSLGQGGGETQYF
DNA: TGCGCCAGCAGCTTGGGACAGGGCGGAGGAGAGACCCAGTACTTC

D: .
V: TRBV29-1
J: TRBJ1-5
size: few
CDR3: CSVGRSGTDHQPQHF
DNA: TGCAGCGTCGGCCGATCCGGGACGGACCATCAGCCCCAGCATTTT

D: .
V: TRBV4-1
J: TRBJ2-3
size: few
CDR3: CASSPQVHTQGKDTQYF
DNA: TGCGCCAGCAGCCCCCAAGTGCACACCCAAGGGAAAGATACGCAGTATTTT

D: .
V: TRBV20-1
J: TRBJ1-1
size: .
CDR3: CSAEDPSANAEAFF
DNA: TGCAGTGCTGAGGACCCCTCGGCGAACGCTGAAGCTTTCTTT

D: .
V: TRBV7-2
J: TRBJ2-7
size: few
CDR3: CASSSRWAGDYEQYF
DNA: TGTGCCAGCAGCTCACGCTGGGCGGGTGACTACGAGCAGTACTTC

D: .
V: TRBV20-1
J: TRBJ2-3
size: few
CDR3: CSAREGRYTQYF
DNA: TGCAGTGCTAGAGAAGGGAGGTATACGCAGTATTTT

D: TRBD1
V: TRBV12-3/TRBV12-4
J: TRBJ1-5
size: many
CDR3: CASSAQGNQPQHF
DNA: TGTGCCAGCAGTGCACAGGGGAATCAGCCCCAGCATTTT

D: .
V: TRBV5-1
J: TRBJ2-2
size: .
CDR3: CASSLTNTGELFF
DNA: TGCGCCAGCAGCTTGACAAACACCGGGGAGCTGTTTTTT

D: .
V: TRBV20-1
J: TRBJ2-5
size: .
CDR3: CSATSGAVGETQYF
DNA: TGCAGTGCCACCTCCGGGGCCGTCGGAGAGACCCAGTACTTC

D: .
V: TRBV12-3/TRBV12-4
J: TRBJ1-1
size: .
CDR3: CASSNLGGNTEAFF
DNA: TGTGCCAGCAGCAACCTGGGGGGTAACACTGAAGCTTTCTTT

D: .
V: TRBV10-3
J: TRBJ2-1
size: .
CDR3: CAIGTRAPGEQFF
DNA: TGTGCCATCGGCACCCGGGCCCCTGGGGAGCAGTTCTTC

D: TRBD2
V: TRBV5-1
J: TRBJ2-3
size: many
CDR3: CASTTTWLSSGASPTDTQYF
DNA: TGCGCCAGCACCACAACCTGGCTGTCTAGCGGGGCTTCTCCGACGGATACGCAGTATTTT

D: .
V: TRBV5-6
J: TRBJ1-5
size: .
CDR3: CASSPGHSSPQHF
DNA: TGTGCCAGCAGCCCGGGACATTCCTCCCCCCAGCATTTT

D: .
V: TRBV5-4
J: TRBJ2-5
size: .
CDR3: CASSGGTVLQETQYF
DNA: TGTGCCAGCAGCGGGGGGACCGTACTCCAAGAGACCCAGTACTTC

D: TRBD1
V: TRBV18
J: TRBJ1-3
size: .
CDR3: CASSPGDRMASGNTIYF
DNA: TGTGCCAGCTCACCAGGGGACAGGATGGCTTCTGGAAACACCATATATTTT

D: TRBD2
V: TRBV15
J: TRBJ2-3
size: .
CDR3: CATRSCGGAPTDTQYF
DNA: TGTGCCACCAGGTCTTGCGGGGGAGCCCCCACAGATACGCAGTATTTT

D: .
V: TRBV7-2
J: TRBJ2-5
size: few
CDR3: CASSARRAIGGETQYF
DNA: TGTGCCAGCAGCGCGAGGCGGGCTATAGGGGGGGAGACCCAGTACTTC

D: .
V: TRBV15
J: TRBJ1-2
size: many
CDR3: CATSAAGRSYGYTF
DNA: TGTGCCACCAGCGCTGCCGGACGGAGCTATGGCTACACCTTC

D: .
V: TRBV29-1
J: TRBJ2-4
size: .
CDR3: CSVEWGLKNIQYF
DNA: TGCAGCGTTGAATGGGGTCTCAAAAACATTCAGTACTTC

D: .
V: TRBV19
J: TRBJ2-1
size: few
CDR3: CASSKSLNPAENEQFF
DNA: TGTGCCAGTAGTAAAAGTCTCAATCCCGCGGAGAATGAGCAGTTCTTC

D: .
V: TRBV4-1
J: TRBJ1-2
size: .
CDR3: CASSHVGLIYGYTF
DNA: TGCGCCAGCAGCCACGTGGGACTGATCTATGGCTACACCTTC

D: .
V: TRBV20-1
J: TRBJ2-3
size: few
CDR3: CSARGGRSTDTQYF
DNA: TGCAGTGCTAGGGGCGGAAGAAGCACAGATACGCAGTATTTT

D: .
V: TRBV6-4
J: TRBJ2-7
size: few
CDR3: CATRGPFSYEQYF
DNA: TGTGCCACCCGCGGACCATTCTCCTACGAGCAGTACTTC

D: .
V: TRBV5-5
J: TRBJ2-3
size: .
CDR3: CASSLKDGTQYF
DNA: TGTGCCAGCAGCCTTAAGGACGGTACGCAGTATTTT

D: .
V: TRBV4-1
J: TRBJ2-3
size: .
CDR3: CASSQPFYTDTQYF
DNA: TGCGCCAGCAGCCAACCCTTTTACACAGATACGCAGTATTTT

D: TRBD1
V: TRBV4-3
J: TRBJ1-6
size: few
CDR3: CASSQLRGGSGQANSPLHF
DNA: TGCGCCAGCAGCCAATTAAGGGGAGGGTCGGGACAGGCAAATTCACCCCTCCACTTT

D: TRBD2
V: TRBV10-3
J: TRBJ2-1
size: few
CDR3: CAISEVTSGVNNEQFF
DNA: TGTGCCATCAGTGAGGTGACTAGCGGGGTAAACAATGAGCAGTTCTTC

D: TRBD1
V: TRBV12-3/TRBV12-4
J: TRBJ2-1
size: .
CDR3: CASSPRTGGIKQFF
DNA: TGTGCCAGCAGTCCACGGACAGGGGGAATAAAGCAGTTCTTC

D: TRBD1
V: TRBV14
J: TRBJ2-1
size: .
CDR3: CASSPQGKYNEQFF
DNA: TGTGCCAGCAGCCCACAGGGGAAATACAATGAGCAGTTCTTC

D: TRBD1
V: TRBV5-1
J: TRBJ1-2
size: few
CDR3: CASSLGTGDTYGYTF
DNA: TGCGCCAGCAGCCTCGGGACAGGGGATACCTATGGCTACACCTTC

D: TRBD2
V: TRBV7-6
J: TRBJ2-3
size: many
CDR3: CASSLASGGNYLTQYF
DNA: TGTGCCAGCAGCCTGGCTAGCGGGGGGAATTACCTTACGCAGTATTTT

D: TRBD1
V: TRBV5-1
J: TRBJ1-2
size: many
CDR3: CASSLLGQGPYGYTF
DNA: TGCGCCAGCAGCTTGTTAGGACAGGGGCCCTATGGCTACACCTTC

D: TRBD1
V: TRBV2
J: TRBJ1-1
size: few
CDR3: CASSSRDRGAEAFF
DNA: TGTGCCAGCAGTTCCCGGGACAGGGGCGCTGAAGCTTTCTTT

D: .
V: TRBV27
J: TRBJ2-3
size: many
CDR3: CASSLFAMSGGSTDTQYF
DNA: TGTGCCAGCAGTTTATTTGCAATGTCGGGGGGCAGCACAGATACGCAGTATTTT

D: .
V: TRBV7-9
J: TRBJ2-4
size: .
CDR3: CASSGPKIGAKNIQYF
DNA: TGTGCCAGCAGTGGACCTAAAATAGGAGCCAAAAACATTCAGTACTTC

D: TRBD1
V: TRBV4-1
J: TRBJ1-6
size: few
CDR3: CASSRGQGGYNSPLHF
DNA: TGCGCCAGCAGCCGTGGACAGGGTGGCTATAATTCACCCCTCCACTTT

D: .
V: TRBV7-9
J: TRBJ2-1
size: many
CDR3: CASSLLWGEHEQFF
DNA: TGTGCCAGCAGCTTATTGTGGGGGGAGCATGAGCAGTTCTTC

D: .
V: TRBV7-2
J: TRBJ2-1
size: few
CDR3: CASSRSGGFGEQFF
DNA: TGTGCCAGCTCAAGGTCGGGGGGCTTTGGTGAGCAGTTCTTC

D: TRBD2
V: TRBV20-1
J: TRBJ2-5
size: .
CDR3: CSARDAAGGPETQYF
DNA: TGCAGTGCTAGAGACGCGGCGGGGGGGCCAGAGACCCAGTACTTC

D: .
V: TRBV12-3/TRBV12-4
J: TRBJ2-2
size: .
CDR3: CASSPYKRGTGELFF
DNA: TGTGCCAGCAGTCCGTACAAAAGGGGCACCGGGGAGCTGTTTTTT

D: TRBD1
V: TRBV5-1
J: TRBJ1-1
size: many
CDR3: CASSFTGETEAFF
DNA: TGCGCCAGCAGTTTCACAGGGGAGACTGAAGCTTTCTTT

D: .
V: TRBV6-2/TRBV6-3
J: TRBJ2-2
size: .
CDR3: CASRRALGLFF
DNA: TGTGCCAGCAGGAGAGCCCTAGGGCTGTTTTTT

D: .
V: TRBV30
J: TRBJ1-4
size: few
CDR3: CAWGKNEKLFF
DNA: TGTGCCTGGGGGAAAAATGAAAAACTGTTTTTT

D: .
V: TRBV3-1
J: TRBJ1-4
size: few
CDR3: CASNTRGHDEKLFF
DNA: TGTGCCAGCAACACCAGGGGCCACGATGAAAAACTGTTTTTT

D: TRBD2
V: TRBV7-7
J: TRBJ2-5
size: few
CDR3: CASSLGLAGPEETQYF
DNA: TGTGCTAGCAGCTTAGGGTTAGCGGGACCAGAAGAGACCCAGTACTTC

D: .
V: TRBV20-1
J: TRBJ2-3
size: few
CDR3: CSAPLATDTQYF
DNA: TGCAGTGCACCCCTCGCGACAGATACGCAGTATTTT

D: TRBD2
V: TRBV9
J: TRBJ2-1
size: .
CDR3: CASSANKGLVPFF
DNA: TGTGCCAGCAGCGCCAATAAAGGACTAGTCCCGTTCTTC